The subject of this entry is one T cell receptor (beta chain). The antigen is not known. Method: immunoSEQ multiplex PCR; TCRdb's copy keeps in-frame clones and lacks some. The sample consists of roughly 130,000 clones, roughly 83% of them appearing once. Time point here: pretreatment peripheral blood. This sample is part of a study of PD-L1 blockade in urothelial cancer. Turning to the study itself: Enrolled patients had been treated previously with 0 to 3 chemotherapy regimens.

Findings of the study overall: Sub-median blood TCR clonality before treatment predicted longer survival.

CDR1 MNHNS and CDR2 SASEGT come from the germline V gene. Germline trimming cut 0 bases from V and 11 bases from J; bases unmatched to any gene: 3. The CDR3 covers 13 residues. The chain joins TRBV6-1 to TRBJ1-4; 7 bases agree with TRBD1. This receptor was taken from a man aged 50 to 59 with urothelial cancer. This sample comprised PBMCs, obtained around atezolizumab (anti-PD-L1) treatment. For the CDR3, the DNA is TGTGCCAGCAGTGAAGCAGGGGACAGTAAACTGTTTTTT. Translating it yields CASSEAGDSKLFF.